This T cell receptor (beta chain) was captured by sequencing in a study of blood T cell repertoires in COVID-19. Study details: PBMCs, B-cell-depleted T cells, or T cells were the source of the cDNA or gDNA that made up the material.

In the authors' methods: Counts of nucleated cells, estimated from reference gene primer amplification, were obtained. Using immunoSEQ multiplex PCR, the repertoire was profiled, and TCRdb retains in-frame clones only, with some absent. The V and J calls and clone size are taken from that table; D and trimming were inferred from the DNA. The sample has about 54,000 clones; 85% to 95% are singletons. Deletions cut 0 bases from V and 1 base from J, with 11 bases between. CDR3 size: 15 residues. Germline V lookup: CDR1 SGHRS, CDR2 YFSETQ. The V gene is TRBV5-1, the J gene TRBJ2-7; D remains unclear. The sequence derives from a man aged 45 to 65 with acute or convalescent COVID-19. The specimen was peripheral blood. The CDR3 region has the DNA TGCGCCAGCAGCTTGGTTCCTACGGAGTCCTACGAGCAGTACTTC. Its translation is CASSLVPTESYEQYF.